Shown below are 24 T cell receptor beta chains from a single sample sequenced in a study of Ad26.COV2.S vaccination and SARS-CoV-2 variants. The repertoire was sequenced with immunoSEQ multiplex PCR; TCRdb's copy has only in-frame clones and lacks some. The sample lists about 480,000 clones; around 88% were seen once. Treatment given: around 19 received Ad26.COV2.S at low or high dose, single or two shots; 5 received placebo; per-sample allocation not given. Day 63 after the first injection of vaccine or placebo was the sampling time. Sequences were derived from peripheral blood, sampled in a trial of Ad26.COV2.S vaccine versus placebo. Source of these receptors: a person aged 18-65 years who received the Ad26.COV2.S COVID-19 vaccine or a placebo.

This chain connects TRBV7-6 to TRBJ2-1; D is undetermined. The germline V and J ends were trimmed by 4 bases and 0 bases, with 10 bases remaining between them. This CDR3 has 15 residues. Germline V gene sequence: CDR1 SGHVS, CDR2 FNYEAQ. DNA for the CDR3: TGTGCCAGCAGCTCCGCCGTGAGCTCCTACAATGAGCAGTTCTTC. Translation: CASSSAVSSYNEQFF.

This clone appeared a single time. This chain links TRBV7-9 with TRBJ2-1; D ambiguous. Germline loops: CDR1 SEHNR, CDR2 FQNEAQ (reference sequence). This CDR3 has 15 residues. The V and J ends lost 3 bases and 5 bases respectively, with 14 bases between them. CDR3 DNA sequence: TGTGCCAGCAGCTTGTCGGAATCTACCCACAATGAGCAGTTCTTC. This sequence encodes CASSLSESTHNEQFF.

V is TRBV6-5 and J is TRBJ1-1; 9 positions agree with TRBD1. The trim removed 6 bases at V and 8 bases at J, leaving 4 bases unmatched. CDR3 length equals 12 residues. Germline V gene data show CDR1 as MNHEY and CDR2 as SVGAGI. CDR3 sequence reads: CASRATGGEAFF. The CDR3 DNA reads TGTGCCAGCAGGGCAACAGGGGGCGAAGCTTTCTTT.

The chain recombines TRBV9 with TRBJ1-5; perhaps TRBD1 as D (5 bases). V shed 0 bases and J shed 6 bases, with 13 bases lying between them. Per germline, CDR1 SGDLS and CDR2 YYNGEE. The CDR3 contains 15 residues. The CDR3 region is CASSVEGAPAQPQHF. In nucleotides, the CDR3 is TGTGCCAGCAGCGTAGAAGGGGCTCCTGCTCAGCCCCAGCATTTT.

This clone was seen only once. V is TRBV6-6 and J is TRBJ2-2, with 12 positions matching TRBD2. The CDR3 loop spans 16 amino acids. Germline V gene sequence: CDR1 MNHNY, CDR2 SVGAGI (reference sequence). With 7 bases clipped from V and 5 bases from J, the junction kept 8 bases outside the gene matches. CDR3 DNA: TGTGCCAGCACCTACCCTAGCGGGAGGGGAACCGGGGAGCTGTTTTTT. The encoded protein is CASTYPSGRGTGELFF.

The chain carries TRBV7-9 and TRBJ2-7; D tentatively fits TRBD1 or TRBD2 (6 bases each). The CDR3 loop spans 15 amino acids. V was trimmed by 7 bases and J by 3 bases, leaving 19 bases between them. Germline V gene lookup returns CDR1 SEHNR and CDR2 FQNEAQ (reference sequence). This CDR3 reads CASTGGLGQRYEQYF. For the CDR3, the DNA is TGTGCCAGCACCGGAGGGCTGGGACAACGCTACGAGCAGTACTTC.

V gene TRBV5-4 combines with J gene TRBJ2-3; 7 nucleotides agree with TRBD2. The CDR3 is 15 amino acids. The V segment lost 3 bases and the J segment 6 bases; nucleotides outside the gene matches: 10. Looked up from germline, CDR1 is SGHNT and CDR2 is YYREEE (reference sequence). The CDR3 loop reads CASSSQVGGLDTQYF. In nucleotides, the CDR3 is TGTGCCAGCAGCTCACAGGTGGGAGGGCTCGATACGCAGTATTTT.

This clone was detected only a few times. V gene TRBV7-9 combines with J gene TRBJ1-5; D uncertain. Germline loops: CDR1 SEHNR, CDR2 FQNEAQ (reference sequence). V was trimmed by 7 bases and J by 11 bases, leaving 15 bases between them. The CDR3 loop spans 12 amino acids. The CDR3: CASTQAEGAQHF. The CDR3 DNA is TGTGCCAGCACCCAAGCGGAGGGAGCCCAGCATTTT. The variable domain in full, completed from reference TRBV7-9 and TRBJ1-5, reads DTGVSQNPRHKITKRGQNVTFRCDPISEHNRLYWYRQTLGQGPEFLTYFQNEAQLEKSRLLSDRFSAERPKGSFSTLEIQRTEQGDSAMYLCASTQAEGAQHFGDGTRLSIL.

This clone was recorded once. The V and J genes are TRBV3-1 (or the pseudogene TRBV3-2) and TRBJ2-2; 11 nucleotides agree with TRBD1. V lost 5 bases to trimming and J lost 6 bases; unmatched junction nucleotides: 2. CDR3 length: 14 amino acids. Germline V gene lookup returns CDR1 LGHDT and CDR2 YNNKEL (reference sequence). Here the CDR3 DNA reads TGTGCCAGCAGCATGGGACAGGGGGCCGGGGAGCTGTTTTTT. Amino acid sequence: CASSMGQGAGELFF.

The V and J genes are TRBV6-1 and TRBJ2-1, with a possible D match to TRBD2 (6 bases). The CDR3 runs to 15 residues. Trimming pared 7 bases from V and 9 bases from J, leaving 22 bases between. CDR1 is MNHNS and CDR2 is SASEGT in the germline V gene. The CDR3 sequence is CASKFGRDFGGEQFF. CDR3 DNA: TGTGCCAGCAAGTTCGGGCGGGATTTCGGAGGTGAGCAGTTCTTC.

The chain links TRBV9 to TRBJ2-2, with D perhaps matching TRBD1 (6 bases). CDR1 SGDLS and CDR2 YYNGEE come from the germline V gene. V lost 0 bases to trimming and J lost 6 bases, with 15 bases between them. The CDR3 runs 16 residues. The CDR3, as DNA: TGTGCCAGCAGCGTAGCAGTCACGAAGGGGGCCGGGGAGCTGTTTTTT. This translates into CASSVAVTKGAGELFF.

This sequence joins TRBV5-1 and TRBJ2-3; D gene ambiguous. The germline CDR1 and CDR2 sequences are SGHRS and YFSETQ. V dropped 4 bases and J dropped 0 bases, with 9 bases sitting between them. The CDR3 totals 14 residues. The CDR3 protein is CASSLVPSTDTQYF. The DNA for the CDR3 is TGCGCCAGCAGCCTGGTGCCTAGCACAGATACGCAGTATTTT. The variable domain in full, completed from reference TRBV5-1 and TRBJ2-3, reads KAGVTQTPRYLIKTRGQQVTLSCSPISGHRSVSWYQQTPGQGLQFLFEYFSETQRNKGNFPGRFSGRQFSNSRSEMNVSTLELGDSALYLCASSLVPSTDTQYFGPGTRLTVL.

V and J are TRBV28 and TRBJ1-2; D remains ambiguous. Trimming took off 6 bases at V and 5 bases at J, with 16 bases between the two ends. From germline, CDR1 is MDHEN and CDR2 SYDVKM. This CDR3 has 14 amino acids. In nucleotides, the CDR3 is TGTGCCAGCAGCCCCGCCGGGAAAGCTTATGGCTACACCTTC. It codes for CASSPAGKAYGYTF.

The chain links TRBV7-2 to TRBJ2-5; no definite D call. Trimming took 1 base from V and 2 from J, leaving 14 bases between them. The germline gives CDR1 SGHTA, CDR2 FQGNSA. This CDR3 spans 16 amino acids. Here the CDR3 reads CASSLGPSPGQETQYF. The CDR3 nucleotides read TGTGCCAGCAGCTTAGGCCCCTCCCCCGGGCAAGAGACCCAGTACTTC.

The chain carries TRBV29-1 and TRBJ2-3; perhaps TRBD2 as D (5 bases). Germline V gene sequence: CDR1 SQVTM, CDR2 ANQGSEA. The CDR3 contains 12 residues. Trimming pared 7 bases from V and 2 bases from J, leaving 10 bases between. The CDR3 DNA reads TGCAGCGCCCTCCGGGACACAGATACGCAGTATTTT. Its translation: CSALRDTDTQYF.

The chain couples TRBV7-9 to TRBJ2-7, with 10 nucleotides matching TRBD2. Germline CDR1 is SEHNR and CDR2 is FQNEAQ (reference sequence). There are 15 residues in the CDR3. V gave up 4 bases and J gave up 7 bases; unmatched junction bases: 10. The CDR3 region is CASSSGSGRAGEQYF. In DNA form, the CDR3 reads TGTGCCAGCAGCTCAGGCAGCGGGAGGGCCGGGGAGCAGTACTTC.

The rearrangement uses TRBV19 and TRBJ1-1, with D perhaps TRBD1 (6 bases). This CDR3 is built from 14 residues. Germline values: CDR1 LNHDA, CDR2 SQIVND (reference sequence). V was cut by 5 bases and J by 6 bases, with 16 bases left in between. The CDR3 here is CASSPGGRGAEAFF. The CDR3 bases are TGTGCCAGTAGTCCCGGGGGAAGGGGGGCTGAAGCTTTCTTT.

The chain carries TRBV7-9 and TRBJ2-4; tentative D call: TRBD2 (6 bases). Trimming removed 1 base from V and 6 bases from J, with 16 bases in between. The length of the CDR3 is 16 residues. CDR1 and CDR2 (germline): SEHNR, FQNEAQ (reference sequence). The CDR3 DNA sequence: TGTGCCAGCAGCTTAGTTGCGGGGAAGGGTGGAAACATTCAGTACTTC. Its protein is CASSLVAGKGGNIQYF.

This clone was seen a single time. The chain recombines TRBV27 with TRBJ2-7, with D tentatively TRBD1 (8 bases). The CDR3 spans 15 residues. Germline V gene sequence: CDR1 MNHEY, CDR2 SMNVEV (reference sequence). Trimming removed 6 bases from V and 4 bases from J, with 19 bases in between. CDR3: CASRNTGGGLYEQYF. In DNA, the CDR3 is TGTGCCAGCAGGAACACAGGGGGGGGATTATACGAGCAGTACTTC.

The chain joins TRBV28 to TRBJ1-2; the D gene is possibly TRBD1 (5 bases). This CDR3 region has 13 residues. Deletions cut 6 bases from V and 8 bases from J, with 16 bases between. CDR1 MDHEN and CDR2 SYDVKM come from the germline V gene. The CDR3 nucleotides read TGTGCCAGCAGACCAAGGGGAACGGGGGGCTACACCTTC. Translating gives CASRPRGTGGYTF.

The gene calls are TRBV12-3 or TRBV12-4 and TRBJ1-1; D gene uncertain. The germline V and J ends were trimmed by 5 bases and 10 bases, with 14 bases remaining between them. The CDR3 length is 12 residues. CDR3 sequence: CASSDYTFGAFF. The CDR3 bases are TGTGCCAGCAGTGACTATACCTTTGGAGCTTTCTTT.

The J gene is TRBJ2-1, the V gene TRBV6-2 or TRBV6-3, with TRBD1 matching 8 bases. This CDR3 has 16 residues. V lost 3 bases and J lost 12; bases outside the gene matches: 16. Germline CDR1 reads MNHEY; CDR2 reads SVGEGT. CDR3 sequence reads: CASSYPGQGSVFGQFF. The CDR3 DNA sequence: TGTGCCAGCAGTTATCCAGGACAGGGTTCCGTTTTTGGGCAGTTCTTC.

The J gene is TRBJ2-6, the V gene TRBV29-1; 7 bases line up with TRBD1. This CDR3 contains 16 residues. The germline V gene has CDR1 SQVTM and CDR2 ANQGSEA. After removal of 6 bases from V and 1 base from J, the junction contained 9 bases not matched to a gene. The CDR3 loop reads CSVLDGTESGANVLTF. The CDR3, as DNA: TGCAGCGTCCTCGATGGGACAGAATCTGGGGCCAACGTCCTGACTTTC. Looking up the rest from reference TRBV29-1 and TRBJ2-6 gives the full variable domain: SAVISQKPSRDICQRGTSLTIQCQVDSQVTMMFWYRQQPGQSLTLIATANQGSEATYESGFVIDKFPISRPNLTFSTLTVSNMSPEDSSIYLCSVLDGTESGANVLTFGAGSRLTVL.

This chain joins TRBV28 and TRBJ1-2; perhaps TRBD1 as D (6 bases). The CDR3 is 12 amino acids. With 6 bases removed from V and 5 bases from J, the gap between germline ends came to 10 bases. Germline V CDR1 and CDR2: MDHEN, SYDVKM. CDR3 nucleotides: TGTGCCAGCAGGACAGGCTTGTATGGCTACACCTTC. This translates into CASRTGLYGYTF.